Following are 27 T cell receptor beta chains from one sample sequenced in a study of T cells after somatic rescue of genetic block (dated by TCRdb to the early 2020s). Library preparation employed the immunoSEQ multiplex PCR assay. In its TCRdb copy, this immuneACCESS table keeps in-frame sequences only and misses some clones. Where compared with another copy, unresolved V genes explain less than half of these, and the others have no known cause. Across this sample there are more than 12,000 clones, with roughly 70% seen only once. The ten most abundant clones make up less than 35% of the sample. The sequenced sample consisted of peripheral blood mononuclear cells (PBMCs). Every receptor here comes from a young man.

This clone turned up a few times. The chain has TRBV9 and TRBJ2-1; the D is unclear. V was shortened by 3 bases and J by 3 bases, with 4 bases between the two germline ends. The length of the CDR3 is 12 residues. The germline V gene has CDR1 SGDLS and CDR2 YYNGEE. The CDR3 region is CASSGDYNEQFF. The CDR3 nucleotides are TGTGCCAGCAGCGGGGACTACAATGAGCAGTTCTTC.

The chain employs TRBV11-2 and TRBJ1-6, with TRBD1 identical over 9 bases. The CDR3 length is 16 residues. Germline CDR1 reads SGHAT; CDR2 reads FQNNGV. J gave up 7 bases and V 6 bases, and 10 bases lay outside the gene matches. CDR3 in DNA: TGTGCCAGCAGGTCCCAGGGGACAGGGACCAATTCACCCCTCCACTTT. It encodes CASRSQGTGTNSPLHF.

The V call is TRBV28, the J call TRBJ2-2, with TRBD1 identical over 7 bases. CDR3 size: 12 residues. Germline loops: CDR1 MDHEN, CDR2 SYDVKM. The junction had 6 bases not matched to a gene; V was cut back by 11 bases and J by 6 bases. CDR3 DNA: TGTGCCGCACAGGGGTATTCCGGGGAGCTGTTTTTT. It specifies CAAQGYSGELFF.

The gene calls are TRBV5-1 and TRBJ2-3, with D possibly matching TRBD2 (6 bases). There are 15 residues in the CDR3. Trimming shortened V by 1 base and J by 2 bases, and 11 bases separated the two germline ends. Germline CDR1 SGHRS, CDR2 YFSETQ. The CDR3 DNA sequence: TGCGCCAGCAGCTTGTTAGGAGGGTTCACAGATACGCAGTATTTT. This translates into CASSLLGGFTDTQYF.

The CDR3 nucleotides read TGCGCCAACTTTAGGGCAGGGGGCAATGACACTGAAGCTTTCTTT. Amino acids: CANFRAGGNDTEAFF. The chain joins TRBV4-1 to TRBJ1-1; 8 nucleotides line up with TRBD1. Germline V gives CDR1 MGHRA, CDR2 YSYEKL. With V trimmed by 10 bases and J by 3 bases, 13 bases remained unmatched. This CDR3 has 15 amino acids.

This clone was counted a few times. V and J are TRBV15 and TRBJ2-3; TRBD2 is a possible D gene (5 bases). The V and J ends lost 1 base and 2 bases respectively, with 10 bases between them. The CDR3 loop spans 15 amino acids. Per the germline V gene, CDR1 is LNHNV and CDR2 is YYDKDF (reference sequence). The CDR3 protein is CATSRGRELTDTQYF. CDR3 nucleotide sequence: TGTGCCACCAGCAGAGGAAGGGAGCTCACAGATACGCAGTATTTT.

The chain is built from TRBV11-2 and TRBJ2-7; D may be TRBD1 (6 bases). The germline V and J ends were trimmed by 3 bases and 3 bases, with 12 bases remaining between them. CDR3 length: 14 residues. Germline V lookup: CDR1 SGHAT, CDR2 FQNNGV. The DNA of the CDR3 is TGTGCCAGCAGCTTTCCGGGACACAGCTACGAGCAGTACTTC. This translates into CASSFPGHSYEQYF.

V usage is TRBV5-1 and J usage is TRBJ1-2; D unclear. The V end was cut by 0 bases, the J end by 4 bases, with 7 bases between. Looked up from germline, CDR1 is SGHRS and CDR2 is YFSETQ. The CDR3 covers 13 residues. The CDR3 bases are TGCGCCAGCAGCTTGGGGCAGACCTATGGCTACACCTTC. Translation: CASSLGQTYGYTF.

This sequence joins TRBV7-9 and TRBJ1-5; the D is unclear. The ends were cut back, 2 bases at V and 0 bases at J, with 14 bases in the middle. The CDR3 has 17 amino acids. Germline CDR1 reads SEHNR; CDR2 reads FQNEAQ (reference sequence). CDR3 sequence: CASSLSSWTSSNQPQHF. The CDR3 DNA sequence: TGTGCCAGCAGCTTATCATCTTGGACCTCTAGCAATCAGCCCCAGCATTTT.

CDR3: CASSIGPQGDTQYF. DNA for the CDR3: TGCGCCAGCAGCATCGGGCCCCAAGGAGATACGCAGTATTTT. This chain links TRBV5-1 with TRBJ2-3; D call uncertain. Trimming took off 4 bases at V and 5 bases at J, with 14 bases between the two ends. The length of the CDR3 is 14 residues. Germline assignment: CDR1 SGHRS and CDR2 YFSETQ.

This chain uses TRBV7-9 with TRBJ2-5; 7 positions agree with TRBD1. The CDR3 consists of 13 residues. With V trimmed by 7 bases and J by 5 bases, 7 bases remained unmatched. CDR1 SEHNR and CDR2 FQNEAQ come from the germline V gene (reference sequence). Here the CDR3 DNA reads TGTGCCAGCAAAGAGGGGGCCGGGGAGACCCAGTACTTC. It codes for CASKEGAGETQYF. Supplemented by reference TRBV7-9 and TRBJ2-5, the full variable domain reads DTGVSQNPRHKITKRGQNVTFRCDPISEHNRLYWYRQTLGQGPEFLTYFQNEAQLEKSRLLSDRFSAERPKGSFSTLEIQRTEQGDSAMYLCASKEGAGETQYFGPGTRLLVL.

The chain carries TRBV5-1 and TRBJ2-3; D might be TRBD1 (6 bases). The V gene lost 3 bases and the J gene lost 4 bases, with 12 bases spanning the gap. The CDR3 has 14 amino acids. Germline CDR1 is SGHRS and CDR2 is YFSETQ. The CDR3 sequence is CASSWGQGSDTQYF. The CDR3 nucleotides are TGCGCCAGCAGCTGGGGGCAAGGGTCAGATACGCAGTATTTT.

V gene TRBV2 combines with J gene TRBJ1-2; 7 positions agree with TRBD1. The V segment lost 1 base and the J segment 4 bases; nucleotides outside the gene matches: 9. The CDR3 length is 16 residues. The germline CDR1 and CDR2 sequences are SNHLY and FYNNEI. The CDR3 DNA sequence: TGTGCCAGCAGTGAAGGTACCGGGACAGCACTCTATGGCTACACCTTC. Translation gives CASSEGTGTALYGYTF.

This clone was seen just once. This chain uses TRBV19 with TRBJ2-7; 7 bases fit TRBD2. CDR1 and CDR2 from the germline V gene are LNHDA and SQIVND (reference sequence). This CDR3 spans 12 amino acids. With V trimmed by 3 bases and J by 11 bases, 7 bases remained unmatched. The CDR3 nucleotides are TGTGCCAGTAGTATTGGCCGGGGGGTAAAGTACTTC. Encoded protein: CASSIGRGVKYF.

This CDR3 is CAITQGVGHAEAFF. The CDR3, as DNA: TGTGCCATCACCCAGGGAGTCGGCCACGCTGAAGCTTTCTTT. The chain couples TRBV10-3 to TRBJ1-1; tentative D call: TRBD1 (5 bases). Germline values: CDR1 ENHRY, CDR2 SYGVKD. CDR3 size: 14 residues. The V and J ends lost 7 bases and 6 bases respectively, with 18 bases between them.

This clone was detected only once. The chain employs TRBV7-3 and TRBJ2-3; D is uncertain. The CDR3 is 13 amino acids. CDR1 is SGHTA and CDR2 is FQGTGA in the germline V gene. V lost 0 bases and J lost 2, with 3 bases in between. The CDR3 nucleotides read TGTGCCAGCAGCTTAACCCCCACAGATACGCAGTATTTT. Encoded protein: CASSLTPTDTQYF.

This chain links TRBV7-2 with TRBJ1-1; TRBD1 matches 8 bases. Germline assignment: CDR1 SGHTA and CDR2 FQGNSA. With 5 bases clipped from V and 3 bases from J, the junction kept 8 bases outside the gene matches. CDR3 length: 15 amino acids. CDR3 DNA: TGTGCCAGCAGCCTTGATCCGGGACAGGACACTGAAGCTTTCTTT. Protein sequence: CASSLDPGQDTEAFF.

This chain joins TRBV9 and TRBJ1-6, with a tentative D call TRBD1 (5 bases). The CDR3 runs to 11 residues. Germline V gives CDR1 SGDLS, CDR2 YYNGEE. V was clipped by 3 bases and J by 14 bases, with 9 bases between them. This CDR3 reads CASSGDQTLHF. The CDR3 DNA is TGTGCCAGCAGCGGGGACCAGACCCTCCACTTT.

The genes are TRBV19 and TRBJ1-1, with no clear D. CDR3 size: 15 residues. Trimming pared 2 bases from V and 1 base from J, leaving 11 bases between. Germline V gives CDR1 LNHDA, CDR2 SQIVND (reference sequence). CDR3 bases: TGTGCCAGTAGTATATATAAGGGCCGGAACACTGAAGCTTTCTTT. This codes for CASSIYKGRNTEAFF.

V is TRBV6-4 and J is TRBJ2-2, with 14 bases fitting TRBD2. Germline loops: CDR1 MRHNA, CDR2 SNTAGT. V gave up 6 bases and J gave up 3 bases; unmatched junction bases: 3. There are 16 residues in the CDR3. The CDR3 spells CASRTSGGAYTGELFF. CDR3 DNA: TGTGCCAGCAGGACTAGCGGGGGGGCTTACACCGGGGAGCTGTTTTTT.

V gene TRBV28 combines with J gene TRBJ2-7, with 11 nucleotides matching TRBD1. V trimming: 8 bases; J trimming: 0 bases; junction bases outside the gene matches: 3. Germline CDR1 is MDHEN and CDR2 is SYDVKM. This CDR3 spans 14 amino acids. The CDR3 DNA follows: TGTGCCAGCCTCGGACAGGGGGCCTCCTACGAGCAGTACTTC. Translating it yields CASLGQGASYEQYF.

V usage is TRBV5-6 and J usage is TRBJ1-4, with 7 bases aligning to TRBD1. The CDR3 extends over 17 amino acids. The germline gives CDR1 SGHDT, CDR2 YYEEEE. V shed 1 base, J shed 5 bases, and the junction held 11 bases outside the gene matches. The CDR3 coding sequence is TGTGCCAGCAGCTTGTTCCCCGGGGACAGTGAAAATGAAAAACTGTTTTTT. Translating it yields CASSLFPGDSENEKLFF.

The CDR3 spells CASSLIGDTGELFF. DNA of the CDR3: TGCGCCAGCAGCTTGATAGGGGACACCGGGGAGCTGTTTTTT. The chain is built from TRBV5-1 and TRBJ2-2; possible D gene TRBD1, 5 bases. V was shortened by 1 base and J by 3 bases, with 7 bases between the two germline ends. The CDR3 runs 14 residues. CDR1 and CDR2 from the germline V gene are SGHRS and YFSETQ.

This clone showed up just a few times. CDR3 residues: CAIFYGGLNTEAFF. The DNA for the CDR3 is TGTGCCATCTTCTACGGGGGTCTGAACACTGAAGCTTTCTTT. The J gene is TRBJ1-1, the V gene TRBV6-1, with a possible D match to TRBD1 (5 bases). This CDR3 is built from 14 residues. Trimming stripped 10 bases from V and 0 bases from J, with 15 bases between. Germline CDR1 is MNHNS and CDR2 is SASEGT.

The chain has TRBV27 and TRBJ2-7; D ambiguous. The CDR3 is made up of 11 amino acids. V lost 4 bases, J lost 5 bases, and 6 bases lay in between. Germline V gene data show CDR1 as MNHEY and CDR2 as SMNVEV (reference sequence). CDR3 in amino acids: CASSWANEQYF. CDR3 nucleotides: TGTGCCAGCAGTTGGGCGAACGAGCAGTACTTC.

This chain joins TRBV27 and TRBJ1-2; TRBD1 matches at 11 bases. Per the germline V gene, CDR1 is MNHEY and CDR2 is SMNVEV (reference sequence). The CDR3 is 16 residues long. The V segment lost 5 bases and the J segment 8 bases; nucleotides outside the gene matches: 13. The DNA of the CDR3 is TGTGCCAGCAGTGAATCCGGGACAGGGGGGAGTAGGGGCTACACCTTC. It codes for CASSESGTGGSRGYTF.

The chain carries TRBV18 and TRBJ2-4, with 7 bases matching TRBD1. In germline, CDR1 is KGHSH, CDR2 LQKENI. V was pared by 1 base and J by 8 bases, with 5 bases of the junction left unmatched. This CDR3 comprises 14 residues. The CDR3: CASSPQWQGDIQYF. Here the CDR3 DNA reads TGTGCCAGCTCACCACAGTGGCAGGGGGACATTCAGTACTTC.